This TCR beta chain was sequenced in a study of cytomegalovirus exposure and HLA in healthy donors. Overall study context: The platform used for the approximately 130 validation repertoires matched that of the approximately 620 first-cohort repertoires, a later analysis reported.

In regard to this clone: The junction departs from germline at one end; a sequencing error may be responsible.

The protocol was immunoSEQ multiplex PCR, while the TCRdb copy is restricted to in-frame clones and leaves out a portion. The sample contains fewer than 120,000 clones, over 75% of which appear only once. CDR1 is MNHEY, CDR2 SVGAGI, per germline. This CDR3 spans 13 amino acids. Material: PBMCs. This chain uses TRBV6-5 with TRBJ2-3; D remains unclear. This clonotype originated in a woman in her 30s in good health and CMV-seropositive. The CDR3 sequence is CAGSLLSTDTQYF. The CDR3 nucleotides read TGTGCCGGCAGTCTCCTGAGCACAGATACGCAGTATTTT.